This T cell receptor beta chain was profiled in a study of blood T cells in healthy people across ages. Sample-barcoded 5' priming and a J-beta primer mix drove a second PCR of 7 to 11 cycles. All cDNA molecules were each tagged by a template-switch adaptor with 12 random nucleotides. MiXCR, run by TCRdb on the 5' RACE reads, gives a single entry per CDR3 protein. The top ten clones hold under 20% of a sample with approximately 1,000,000 distinct CDR3 sequences, more than 40% of them seen once. Losses at the gene ends were 0 bases for V and 1 base for J; bases not matched to a gene: 6. The CDR3 has 17 amino acids. Germline-derived CDR1 and CDR2 are SGHDN and FVKESK. Donation came from healthy Caucasian individuals in Russia who were aged about 6 to 95.

The sample taken for sequencing was blood. This chain links TRBV14 with TRBJ2-3; 8 bases are shared with TRBD2. The receptor comes from a woman aged 60 to 75 in good health. The chain's CDR3 is CASSQEVVAGRTDTQYF. The CDR3 bases are TGTGCCAGCAGCCAAGAGGTGGTAGCGGGGCGCACAGATACGCAGTATTTT.